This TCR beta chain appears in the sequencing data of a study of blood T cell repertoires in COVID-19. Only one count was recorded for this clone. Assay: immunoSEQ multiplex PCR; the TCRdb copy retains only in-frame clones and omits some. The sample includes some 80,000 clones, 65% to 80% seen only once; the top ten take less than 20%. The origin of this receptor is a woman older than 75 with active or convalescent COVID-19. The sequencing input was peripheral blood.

CDR3 sequence (DNA): TGTGCCAGCAGTCCAGGGGGCCAGGGGAGGGACGAGCAGTTCTTC. This translates into CASSPGGQGRDEQFF. The chain links TRBV28 to TRBJ2-1, with D perhaps matching TRBD1 (8 bases). Germline lookup yields CDR1 MDHEN and CDR2 SYDVKM. Deletions cut 5 bases from V and 10 bases from J, with 21 bases between. CDR3 length: 15 amino acids.